Following are 18 T cell receptor beta chains from one sample sequenced in a study of PD-1 blockade in classical Hodgkin lymphoma. Sequencing used immunoSEQ multiplex PCR; TCRdb keeps in-frame clones, though not all of them. The sample includes almost 85,000 clones, around 86% seen only once; the top ten take less than 25%. Following autologous stem cell transplantation, relapse occurred in every patient, and exposure to brentuximab vedotin varied. Sequenced here: peripheral blood mononuclear cells (PBMCs), sampled at baseline. The origin of the receptors is a human donor with classical Hodgkin lymphoma.

The V call is TRBV6-5, the J call TRBJ2-4; D unresolved. V was cut by 6 bases and J by 7 bases, with 19 bases left in between. Per germline, CDR1 MNHEY and CDR2 SVGAGI. CDR3 length: 15 amino acids. The CDR3 DNA is TGTGCCAGCAGCCCCCAACGGGCGGTGACTAACATTCAGTACTTC. This encodes CASSPQRAVTNIQYF.

V usage is TRBV11-2 and J usage is TRBJ2-2; no reliable D call. The V gene lost 5 bases and the J gene lost 6 bases, with 10 bases spanning the gap. The CDR3 spans 13 residues. Per the germline V gene, CDR1 is SGHAT and CDR2 is FQNNGV. The CDR3 DNA is TGTGCCAGCAGCCCTATGGGTGCCGGGGAGCTGTTTTTT. Its protein product is CASSPMGAGELFF.

The rearrangement uses TRBV29-1 and TRBJ1-1; D gene ambiguous. Per the germline V gene, CDR1 is SQVTM and CDR2 is ANQGSEA. This CDR3 region has 13 residues. The germline V and J ends were trimmed by 5 bases and 0 bases, with 10 bases remaining between them. The CDR3 sequence is CSVLRALNTEAFF. As DNA, the CDR3 is TGCAGCGTTCTGCGTGCCTTGAACACTGAAGCTTTCTTT. The full variable domain, rest sourced from reference TRBV29-1 and TRBJ1-1, is SAVISQKPSRDICQRGTSLTIQCQVDSQVTMMFWYRQQPGQSLTLIATANQGSEATYESGFVIDKFPISRPNLTFSTLTVSNMSPEDSSIYLCSVLRALNTEAFFGQGTRLTVV.

This sequence joins TRBV19 and TRBJ1-5; 8 bases align to TRBD1. V trimming: 5 bases; J trimming: 5 bases; junction bases outside the gene matches: 8. Germline V lookup: CDR1 LNHDA, CDR2 SQIVND (reference sequence). The CDR3 is 15 amino acids. The CDR3 spells CASSPRGRGDQPQHF. Here the CDR3 DNA reads TGTGCCAGTAGTCCCAGGGGGCGCGGGGATCAGCCCCAGCATTTT.

This sequence joins TRBV6-5 and TRBJ2-7; possible D gene TRBD1, 6 bases. This CDR3 spans 14 amino acids. V lost 6 bases and J 2 bases, leaving 14 bases between the germline ends. CDR1 is MNHEY, CDR2 SVGAGI, per germline. The CDR3 sequence is CASRRKGQPYEQYF. CDR3 DNA: TGTGCCAGCAGGAGAAAAGGACAGCCCTACGAGCAGTACTTC.

Points on this clone: The identical CDR3 is also encoded by other nucleotide sequences in the sample. V gene TRBV7-8 combines with J gene TRBJ1-5; tentatively, D is TRBD1 (5 bases). V lost 3 bases and J lost 0, with 9 bases in between. This CDR3 is built from 15 residues. In germline, CDR1 is SGHVS, CDR2 FQNEAQ. The CDR3 bases are TGTGCCAGCAGCTTTAGGGGCGGTAGCAATCAGCCCCAGCATTTT. It specifies CASSFRGGSNQPQHF.

The J gene is TRBJ2-1, the V gene TRBV19; D gene unclear. Trimming removed 3 bases at V and 7 bases at J, with 10 bases between. CDR1 and CDR2 (germline): LNHDA, SQIVND (reference sequence). This CDR3 region has 13 residues. The CDR3 nucleotides read TGTGCCAGTAGTATTAACCTTTTAAATGAGCAGTTCTTC. Its protein product is CASSINLLNEQFF.

This rearrangement joins TRBV5-1 to TRBJ1-3; 7 bases fit TRBD1. From germline, CDR1 is SGHRS and CDR2 YFSETQ. The CDR3 is 18 residues long. V gave up 0 bases and J gave up 10 bases; unmatched junction bases: 19. The CDR3 protein is CASSLAGTDPSGRGTIYF. Written as DNA, the CDR3 is TGCGCCAGCAGCTTGGCCGGGACAGACCCTTCGGGGAGAGGTACCATATATTTT.

The chain links TRBV19 to TRBJ1-5, with 9 bases identical to TRBD1. CDR1 is LNHDA, CDR2 SQIVND, per germline (reference sequence). With V trimmed by 5 bases and J by 6 bases, 8 bases remained unmatched. CDR3 length: 15 amino acids. The CDR3 here is CASSFRDRASQPQHF. CDR3 in DNA: TGTGCCAGTAGTTTCCGGGACAGGGCCAGTCAGCCCCAGCATTTT.

In its sample, this clone was seen once. The genes are TRBV19 and TRBJ1-3; D possibly corresponds to TRBD1 (6 bases). This CDR3 region has 16 residues. Germline CDR1 reads LNHDA; CDR2 reads SQIVND (reference sequence). Trimming removed 3 bases at V and 0 bases at J, with 12 bases between. The CDR3 protein is CASSISQGFSGNTIYF. The CDR3 nucleotides are TGTGCCAGTAGTATTTCGCAGGGGTTCTCTGGAAACACCATATATTTT. The full variable domain, with the rest looked up from reference TRBV19 and TRBJ1-3, is DGGITQSPKYLFRKEGQNVTLSCEQNLNHDAMYWYRQDPGQGLRLIYYSQIVNDFQKGDIAEGYSVSREKKESFPLTVTSAQKNPTAFYLCASSISQGFSGNTIYFGEGSWLTVV.

This chain uses TRBV6-5 with TRBJ2-1; 7 nucleotides agree with TRBD2. Germline V CDR1 and CDR2: MNHEY, SVGAGI. Trimming at V came to 6 bases and at J to 0 bases, leaving 5 bases not matched to a gene. The CDR3 contains 15 residues. This CDR3 is CASSLSGYSYNEQFF. The CDR3 DNA follows: TGTGCCAGCAGCCTTAGCGGGTACTCCTACAATGAGCAGTTCTTC.

By share of the sample, this clone is large. The V call is TRBV5-6, the J call TRBJ1-2; D remains ambiguous. V lost 5 bases and J lost 2, with 19 bases in between. The length of the CDR3 is 16 residues. Germline loops: CDR1 SGHDT, CDR2 YYEEEE. CDR3 region: CASRKNGGSYNYGYTF. DNA for the CDR3: TGTGCCAGCAGAAAAAACGGCGGCAGTTACAACTATGGCTACACCTTC.

The V call is TRBV29-1, the J call TRBJ1-3; no firm D call. The V and J ends lost 3 bases and 2 bases respectively, with 8 bases between them. This CDR3 has 13 amino acids. Germline lookup yields CDR1 SQVTM and CDR2 ANQGSEA. In nucleotides, the CDR3 is TGCAGCGTTGATGCCAGACCTGGAAACACCATATATTTT. As protein: CSVDARPGNTIYF.

V and J are TRBV4-3 and TRBJ2-3; 14 nucleotides agree with TRBD2. This CDR3 spans 17 amino acids. Germline V gene sequence: CDR1 LGHNA, CDR2 YSLEER. Unmatched junction bases numbered 4, after V lost 4 bases and J lost 1 base. The CDR3 loop is CASSLEGLAGGTDTQYF. Written as DNA, the CDR3 is TGCGCCAGCAGCCTAGAGGGACTAGCGGGAGGCACAGATACGCAGTATTTT.

The V call is TRBV27, the J call TRBJ2-3; D is unresolved. Germline V CDR1 and CDR2: MNHEY, SMNVEV (reference sequence). Between the trimmed V and J ends, which lost 5 bases and 2 bases, there was a span of 8 bases. The CDR3 covers 13 residues. In DNA, the CDR3 is TGTGCCAGCAGTCCTGTTAACACAGATACGCAGTATTTT. This encodes CASSPVNTDTQYF.

The chain employs TRBV19 and TRBJ2-6; a possible D gene is TRBD1 (6 bases). Germline-derived CDR1 and CDR2 are LNHDA and SQIVND (reference sequence). Trimming left V 5 bases short and J 0 bases short, with 8 bases between. CDR3 length equals 15 residues. The CDR3 DNA sequence: TGTGCCAGTAGTCAAGGGGGCTCTGGGGCCAACGTCCTGACTTTC. It specifies CASSQGGSGANVLTF.

The V call is TRBV2, the J call TRBJ2-5, with 10 bases matching TRBD1. This CDR3 is built from 19 residues. V lost 3 bases to trimming and J lost 3 bases; unmatched junction nucleotides: 16. Germline V gives CDR1 SNHLY, CDR2 FYNNEI. The CDR3 sequence: CASSDEATGGPGRKETQYF. The CDR3 bases are TGTGCCAGCAGTGATGAGGCGACAGGGGGCCCTGGTCGAAAAGAGACCCAGTACTTC.

V gene TRBV19 combines with J gene TRBJ1-4; unclear D gene. CDR3 length equals 13 residues. Trimming pared 5 bases from V and 4 bases from J, leaving 8 bases between. Germline-derived CDR1 and CDR2 are LNHDA and SQIVND (reference sequence). In nucleotides, the CDR3 is TGTGCCAGTAGTCACAGATATAATGAAAAACTGTTTTTT. It codes for CASSHRYNEKLFF.